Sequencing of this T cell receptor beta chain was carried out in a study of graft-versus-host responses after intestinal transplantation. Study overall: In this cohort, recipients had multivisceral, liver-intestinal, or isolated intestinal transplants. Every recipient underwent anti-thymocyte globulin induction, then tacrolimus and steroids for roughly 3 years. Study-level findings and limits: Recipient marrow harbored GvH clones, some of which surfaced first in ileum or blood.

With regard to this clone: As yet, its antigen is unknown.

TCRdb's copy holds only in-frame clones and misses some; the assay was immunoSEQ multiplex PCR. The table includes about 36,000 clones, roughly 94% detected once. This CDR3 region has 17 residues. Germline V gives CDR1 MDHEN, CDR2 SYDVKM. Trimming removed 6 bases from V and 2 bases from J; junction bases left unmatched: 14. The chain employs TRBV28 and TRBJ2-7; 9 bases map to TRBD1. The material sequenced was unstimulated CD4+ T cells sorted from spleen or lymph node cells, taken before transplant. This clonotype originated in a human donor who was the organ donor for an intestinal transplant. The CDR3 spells CASRIGVRDRVAYEQYF. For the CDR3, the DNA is TGTGCCAGCAGGATTGGGGTCCGGGACAGGGTTGCCTACGAGCAGTACTTC.